This T cell receptor beta chain emerged from a study of CD8+ T cells in alopecia areata. Study in general: Treatment comprised oral tofacitinib, 5 to 10 mg twice daily, in treated patients. The protocol delivered tofacitinib for 6 to 18 months, then withdrew it for 6 months. Scoring of severity for treated patients was based on percentage of affected scalp area.

Noted treatment: oral pan-JAK inhibitor, 5-10 mg twice daily. Findings of the study overall: On tofacitinib, scalp and blood still held many of the expanded lesional clones.

Reverse transcription of extracted RNA yielded cDNA, which provided the sequencing template. Here immunoSEQ multiplex PCR was the method, and the copy in TCRdb shows in-frame clones only, minus some. Of some 130,000 clones listed, around 56% are singletons. With respect to this clone: Antigen: not known. Additional DNA sequences in this sample encode the identical CDR3.

This TCR was sampled from a human donor with alopecia areata. Source: CD4+ T cells sorted from blood, taken at week 4, from a patient treated with tofacitinib.

The CDR3 is CAWRPRGANEKLFF. For the CDR3, the DNA is TGTGCCTGGAGACCACGGGGGGCTAATGAAAAACTGTTTTTT. The chain combines TRBV30 with TRBJ1-4, with D possibly TRBD1 on 5 matching bases. This CDR3 region has 14 residues. V lost 3 bases and J 3 bases, leaving 11 bases between the germline ends. Germline V gene sequence: CDR1 GTSNPN, CDR2 SVGIG (reference sequence).